The 22 T cell receptor beta chains in this list originate from one sample, sequenced in a study of glioma-infiltrating T cells after dendritic cell vaccination (dated by TCRdb to about 2016). The library was generated by the immunoSEQ multiplex PCR assay. The table comes from immuneACCESS by way of TCRdb, which keeps in-frame sequences with V and J called. Part of the clones is missing from these tables; in studies checked, under half for an unresolved V gene and the rest for unknown reasons. The sample table shows roughly 85,000 clones, and around 85% are seen once. The ten largest clonotypes hold 7.5% to 8.5% of the sample. The time point label corresponds to: after dendritic cell vaccination, including at tumor progression/relapse. The sample was blood, taken after dendritic cell vaccination. The origin of the receptors is a human donor with glioblastoma.

The genes are TRBV10-3 and TRBJ2-7; TRBD2 aligns across 11 bases. Trimming took 3 bases from V and 0 from J; bases not matched to a gene: 4. The length of the CDR3 is 16 residues. Germline loops: CDR1 ENHRY, CDR2 SYGVKD. CDR3: CAISDPGTSGSYEQYF. The DNA for the CDR3 is TGTGCCATCAGTGATCCGGGGACTAGCGGCTCCTACGAGCAGTACTTC.

The rearrangement links TRBV7-3 to TRBJ2-5, with TRBD2 matching 11 bases. V gave up 2 bases and J gave up 5 bases; unmatched junction bases: 16. The CDR3 has 19 residues. Germline CDR1 reads SGHTA; CDR2 reads FQGTGA. The CDR3 is CASSLGASGRMSSRETQYF. The CDR3 DNA reads TGTGCCAGCAGCTTAGGGGCTAGCGGGAGGATGAGTTCCAGGGAGACCCAGTACTTC.

This clone occurred a few times. The chain carries TRBV6-6 and TRBJ1-5, with D unclear. Trimming removed 7 bases from V and 1 base from J, with 8 bases in between. CDR1 is MNHNY, CDR2 SVGAGI, per germline (reference sequence). The CDR3 has 13 residues. CDR3 residues: CASTVRSNQPQHF. DNA for the CDR3: TGTGCCAGCACCGTCCGGAGCAATCAGCCCCAGCATTTT.

The gene calls are TRBV4-1 and TRBJ2-3, with 13 bases fitting TRBD2. V lost 3 bases and J lost 2; bases outside the gene matches: 2. CDR3 length: 16 amino acids. Germline CDR1 reads MGHRA; CDR2 reads YSYEKL. The CDR3 here is CASSQTSGRPTDTQYF. CDR3 nucleotides: TGCGCCAGCAGCCAGACTAGCGGGAGGCCCACAGATACGCAGTATTTT.

This clone has only a few counts. The chain carries TRBV9 and TRBJ2-2; 7 nucleotides align to TRBD1. Trimming took 3 bases from V and 0 from J; bases not matched to a gene: 2. The CDR3 covers 15 residues. CDR1 and CDR2 from the germline V gene are SGDLS and YYNGEE. The DNA of the CDR3 is TGTGCCAGCAGCGCCGACAGGGCGAACACCGGGGAGCTGTTTTTT. This gives the protein CASSADRANTGELFF.

This clone came up once. The genes are TRBV7-6 and TRBJ2-1; 10 bases match TRBD2. This CDR3 has 16 residues. The J segment lost 8 bases and the V segment lost 4 bases, leaving 11 bases of the junction unmatched. Germline CDR1 SGHVS, CDR2 FNYEAQ. CDR3 protein: CASSSRPASGGYEQFF. CDR3 nucleotide sequence: TGTGCCAGCAGCTCCCGACCGGCTAGCGGGGGTTATGAGCAGTTCTTC.

The chain combines TRBV19 with TRBJ2-5; D ambiguous. CDR1 is LNHDA and CDR2 is SQIVND in the germline V gene (reference sequence). Between the trimmed V and J ends, which lost 3 bases and 5 bases, there was a span of 10 bases. CDR3 length: 13 amino acids. CDR3 region: CASSIRVAETQYF. The CDR3 nucleotides are TGTGCCAGTAGTATCCGGGTAGCCGAGACCCAGTACTTC.

This chain's CDR3 is CASSLPTASNTGELFF. The CDR3 DNA is TGTGCCAGCAGCCTTCCGACAGCCTCGAACACCGGGGAGCTGTTTTTT. The gene calls are TRBV7-8 and TRBJ2-2, with D possibly being TRBD1 (5 bases). V was clipped by 5 bases and J by 0 bases, with 13 bases between them. Germline CDR1 is SGHVS and CDR2 is FQNEAQ. The CDR3 contains 16 residues. The entire variable domain, with the rest obtained from reference TRBV7-8 and TRBJ2-2, is as follows: GAGVSQSPRYKVAKRGQDVALRCDPISGHVSLFWYQQALGQGPEFLTYFQNEAQLDKSGLPSDRFFAERPEGSVSTLKIQRTQQEDSAVYLCASSLPTASNTGELFFGEGSRLTVL.

This clone has a single count. The rearrangement uses TRBV7-9 and TRBJ2-7; TRBD1 agrees at 7 bases. The CDR3 covers 14 residues. Trimming took 3 bases from V and 2 from J; bases not matched to a gene: 4. Per the germline V gene, CDR1 is SEHNR and CDR2 is FQNEAQ (reference sequence). This CDR3 is CASSFRDSPYEQYF. Here the CDR3 DNA reads TGTGCCAGCAGCTTCCGGGACAGCCCCTACGAGCAGTACTTC.

This chain connects TRBV6-1 to TRBJ2-6, with D uncertain. V lost 2 bases to trimming and J lost 0 bases, with 17 bases between them. CDR3 size: 19 residues. CDR1 MNHNS and CDR2 SASEGT come from the germline V gene. The CDR3 loop is CASSETLTSFSSGANVLTF. DNA of the CDR3: TGTGCCAGCAGTGAAACCCTGACAAGTTTCAGCTCTGGGGCCAACGTCCTGACTTTC.

The chain recombines TRBV13 with TRBJ2-6, with D tentatively TRBD1 (6 bases). This CDR3 spans 17 amino acids. From germline, CDR1 is PRHDT and CDR2 FYEKMQ (reference sequence). V lost 5 bases and J 0 bases, leaving 14 bases between the germline ends. Written as DNA, the CDR3 is TGTGCCAGCAGCCGTATCGAGGGGGACTCTGGGGCCAACGTCCTGACTTTC. As protein: CASSRIEGDSGANVLTF.

The chain joins TRBV19 to TRBJ1-4; D might be TRBD1 (6 bases). Trimming took 2 bases from V and 1 from J, leaving 11 bases between them. The CDR3 spans 16 residues. Germline V lookup: CDR1 LNHDA, CDR2 SQIVND (reference sequence). The CDR3 nucleotides are TGTGCCAGTAGTATATTTGAGGACAGAACTAATGAAAAACTGTTTTTT. Translated: CASSIFEDRTNEKLFF.

This clone has ten or more counts. J is TRBJ1-4 and V is TRBV30, with TRBD1 matching over 7 bases. This CDR3 is 12 amino acids long. The V and J ends lost 5 bases and 8 bases, in that order; junction bases with no gene match: 5. Germline V gene lookup returns CDR1 GTSNPN and CDR2 SVGIG (reference sequence). CDR3 coding DNA: TGTGCCTGGTCACAGGGGAGCGAAAAACTGTTTTTT. It is translated as CAWSQGSEKLFF.

To note about this clone: Additional DNA sequences in this sample encode the identical CDR3. The V gene is TRBV9, the J gene TRBJ2-5, with TRBD2 matching over 15 bases. CDR3 length equals 17 residues. V lost 2 bases to trimming and J lost 1 base; unmatched junction nucleotides: 3. In germline, CDR1 is SGDLS, CDR2 YYNGEE. CDR3: CASSVGTSGGIQETQYF. The CDR3, as DNA: TGTGCCAGCAGCGTGGGGACTAGCGGGGGGATCCAAGAGACCCAGTACTTC.

V and J are TRBV7-9 and TRBJ1-1; D remains ambiguous. From germline, CDR1 is SEHNR and CDR2 FQNEAQ (reference sequence). Trimming shortened V by 1 base and J by 8 bases, and 8 bases separated the two germline ends. The CDR3 totals 12 residues. Here the CDR3 DNA reads TGTGCCAGCAGCTTAGGGTCCGGGGAAGCTTTCTTT. It codes for CASSLGSGEAFF.

This CDR3 reads CASSSQGSHGYTF. The DNA of the CDR3 is TGTGCCAGCAGCTCACAGGGGAGCCATGGCTACACCTTC. The chain joins TRBV13 to TRBJ1-2, with 7 bases that match TRBD1. Germline values: CDR1 PRHDT, CDR2 FYEKMQ (reference sequence). The CDR3 has 13 residues. V gave up 4 bases and J gave up 6 bases; unmatched junction bases: 5.

The chain combines TRBV29-1 with TRBJ2-1; D remains unclear. Germline V lookup: CDR1 SQVTM, CDR2 ANQGSEA. V was cut by 2 bases and J by 3 bases, with 17 bases left in between. The CDR3 loop spans 16 amino acids. CDR3 in DNA: TGCAGCGTTGAATTCGGGTCGGAACAACTCTACAATGAGCAGTTCTTC. Translation gives CSVEFGSEQLYNEQFF.

As to this clone: Other DNA sequences in the same sample also yield this CDR3. The rearrangement joins TRBV23-1 to TRBJ2-7; D is possibly TRBD1 (5 bases). TRBV23-1 is identified as an open reading frame with a role that is uncertain. The CDR3 contains 13 residues. Deletions cut 4 bases from V and 2 bases from J, with 9 bases between. The DNA of the CDR3 is TGCGCCAGCAGTCCAGGGAAAACCTACGAGCAGTACTTC. Its translation is CASSPGKTYEQYF.

The V gene is TRBV5-1, the J gene TRBJ1-2, with a weak D call TRBD1 (5 bases). Germline V lookup: CDR1 SGHRS, CDR2 YFSETQ. The V end lost 1 base, the J end lost 3 bases, and 13 bases lay between the germline ends. The CDR3 is 15 residues long. CDR3 sequence: CASSLTGGEYYGYTF. As DNA, the CDR3 is TGCGCCAGCAGCTTGACTGGGGGGGAGTACTATGGCTACACCTTC.

This chain joins TRBV27 and TRBJ2-7; TRBD1 agrees at 8 bases. This CDR3 spans 16 amino acids. Per germline, CDR1 MNHEY and CDR2 SMNVEV (reference sequence). J was trimmed by 4 bases and V by 5 bases; bases with no gene match: 13. For the CDR3, the DNA is TGTGCCAGCAGTGCCGCAGGGGGCGTGAAGATATACGAGCAGTACTTC. Translating gives CASSAAGGVKIYEQYF.

V and J are TRBV5-8 and TRBJ2-7; TRBD1 aligns across 7 bases. Germline values: CDR1 SGHTS, CDR2 YDEGEE. Trimming at V came to 1 base and at J to 4 bases, leaving 5 bases not matched to a gene. This CDR3 is built from 14 residues. In DNA form, the CDR3 reads TGTGCCAGCAGCTTGTTTGACAGGGATTACGAGCAGTACTTC. It specifies CASSLFDRDYEQYF.

The J gene is TRBJ1-1, the V gene TRBV7-2; possible D gene TRBD1, 5 bases. Trimming left V 1 base short and J 3 bases short, with 15 bases between. CDR1 and CDR2 (germline): SGHTA, FQGNSA. The CDR3 runs to 16 residues. The CDR3 sequence is CASSLGLGEVYTEAFF. As DNA, the CDR3 is TGTGCCAGCAGCTTAGGGCTAGGGGAGGTTTACACTGAAGCTTTCTTT.